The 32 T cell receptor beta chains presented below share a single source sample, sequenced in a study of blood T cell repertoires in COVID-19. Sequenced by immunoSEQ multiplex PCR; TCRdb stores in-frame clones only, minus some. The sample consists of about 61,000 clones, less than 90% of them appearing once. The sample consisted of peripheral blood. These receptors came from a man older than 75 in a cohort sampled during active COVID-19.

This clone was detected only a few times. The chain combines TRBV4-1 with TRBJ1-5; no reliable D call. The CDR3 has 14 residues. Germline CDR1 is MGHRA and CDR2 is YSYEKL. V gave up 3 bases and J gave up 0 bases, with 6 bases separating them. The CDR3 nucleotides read TGCGCCAGCAGCCAGCTCAGTAGCAATCAGCCCCAGCATTTT. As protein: CASSQLSSNQPQHF.

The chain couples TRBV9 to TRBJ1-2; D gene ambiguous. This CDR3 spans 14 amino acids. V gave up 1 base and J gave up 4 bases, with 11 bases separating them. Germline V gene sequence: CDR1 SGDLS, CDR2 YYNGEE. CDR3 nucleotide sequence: TGTGCCAGCAGCGTATCCGAGGGATCCTATGGCTACACCTTC. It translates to CASSVSEGSYGYTF.

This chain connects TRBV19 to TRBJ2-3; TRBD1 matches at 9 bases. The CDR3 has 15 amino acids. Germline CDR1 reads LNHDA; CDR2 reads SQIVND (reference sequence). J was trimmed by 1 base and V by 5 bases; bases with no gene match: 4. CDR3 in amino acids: CASSVQGARTDTQYF. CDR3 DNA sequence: TGTGCCAGTAGTGTACAGGGGGCTCGCACAGATACGCAGTATTTT.

The CDR3 coding sequence is TGTGCCAGCACTAGTATTACTGAAGCTTTCTTT. It codes for CASTSITEAFF. V usage is TRBV12-3 or TRBV12-4 and J usage is TRBJ1-1; the D is unclear. V dropped 7 bases and J dropped 5 bases, with 8 bases sitting between them. This CDR3 is 11 amino acids long.

This chain's CDR3 is CASSYGGGATYEQYF. The CDR3 region has the DNA TGTGCCAGCAGCTACGGGGGGGGCGCAACCTACGAGCAGTACTTC. The genes are TRBV6-5 and TRBJ2-7; 8 bases align to TRBD2. The V gene end was trimmed by 6 bases and the J gene end by 2 bases; junction bases not matched to a gene: 9. The CDR3 has 15 amino acids. The germline V gene encodes CDR1 MNHEY and CDR2 SVGAGI.

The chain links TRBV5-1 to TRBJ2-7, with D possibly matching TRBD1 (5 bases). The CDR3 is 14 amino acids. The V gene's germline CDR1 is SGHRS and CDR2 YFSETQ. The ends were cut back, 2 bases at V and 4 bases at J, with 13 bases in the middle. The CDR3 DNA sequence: TGCGCCAGCAGCTTAGACAGTGGGCCGTACGAGCAGTACTTC. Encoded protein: CASSLDSGPYEQYF.

The CDR3 protein is CASSQDNRAGSPLHF. The CDR3 bases are TGTGCCAGCAGCCAAGATAACAGGGCCGGGTCACCCCTCCACTTT. J is TRBJ1-6 and V is TRBV3-1 (or the pseudogene TRBV3-2), with D maybe TRBD1 (6 bases). The CDR3 sequence is 15 residues long. Trimming removed 0 bases at V and 10 bases at J, with 13 bases between. In germline, CDR1 is LGHDT, CDR2 YNNKEL (reference sequence).

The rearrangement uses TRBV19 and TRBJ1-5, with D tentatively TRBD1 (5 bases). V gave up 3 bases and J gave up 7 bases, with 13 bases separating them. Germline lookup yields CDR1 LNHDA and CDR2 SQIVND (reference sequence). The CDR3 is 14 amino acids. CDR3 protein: CASSIRTPVQPQHF. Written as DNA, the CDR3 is TGTGCCAGTAGTATTAGGACACCCGTCCAGCCCCAGCATTTT.

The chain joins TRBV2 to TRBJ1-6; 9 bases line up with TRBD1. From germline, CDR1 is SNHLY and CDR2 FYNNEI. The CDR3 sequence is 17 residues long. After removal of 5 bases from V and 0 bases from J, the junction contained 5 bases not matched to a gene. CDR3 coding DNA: TGTGCCAGCAGTCGGGACAGGGTCAGCTCCTATAATTCACCCCTCCACTTT. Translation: CASSRDRVSSYNSPLHF. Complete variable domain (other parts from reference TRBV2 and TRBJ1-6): EPEVTQTPSHQVTQMGQEVILRCVPISNHLYFYWYRQILGQKVEFLVSFYNNEISEKSEIFDDQFSVERPDGSNFTLKIRSTKLEDSAMYFCASSRDRVSSYNSPLHFGNGTRLTVT.

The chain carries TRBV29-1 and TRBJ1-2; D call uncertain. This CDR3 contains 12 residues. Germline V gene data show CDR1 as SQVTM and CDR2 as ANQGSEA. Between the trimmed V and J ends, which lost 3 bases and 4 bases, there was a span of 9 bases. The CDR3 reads CSVERGAYGYTF. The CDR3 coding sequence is TGCAGCGTTGAGCGGGGAGCCTATGGCTACACCTTC. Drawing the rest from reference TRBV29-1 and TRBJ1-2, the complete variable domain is SAVISQKPSRDICQRGTSLTIQCQVDSQVTMMFWYRQQPGQSLTLIATANQGSEATYESGFVIDKFPISRPNLTFSTLTVSNMSPEDSSIYLCSVERGAYGYTFGSGTRLTVV.

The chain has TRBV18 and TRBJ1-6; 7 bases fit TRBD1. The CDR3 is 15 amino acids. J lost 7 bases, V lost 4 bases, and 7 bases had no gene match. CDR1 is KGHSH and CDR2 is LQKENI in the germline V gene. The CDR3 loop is CASSLQGFENSPLHF. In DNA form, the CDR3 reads TGTGCCAGCTCACTACAGGGGTTTGAGAATTCACCCCTCCACTTT.

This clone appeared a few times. CDR3 loop: CASSDTGYSNQPQHF. CDR3 bases: TGTGCCAGCAGTGATACAGGGTATAGCAATCAGCCCCAGCATTTT. This chain connects TRBV27 to TRBJ1-5; TRBD1 is a possible D gene (6 bases). This CDR3 has 15 amino acids. V lost 5 bases and J lost 0, with 11 bases in between. In germline, CDR1 is MNHEY, CDR2 SMNVEV (reference sequence).

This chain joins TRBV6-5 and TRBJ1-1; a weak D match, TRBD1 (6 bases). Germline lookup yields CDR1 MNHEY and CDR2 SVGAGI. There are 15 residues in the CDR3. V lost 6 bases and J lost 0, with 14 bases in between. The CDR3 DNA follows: TGTGCCAGCAGAGGGGGAACAGGTTTGAACACTGAAGCTTTCTTT. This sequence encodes CASRGGTGLNTEAFF.

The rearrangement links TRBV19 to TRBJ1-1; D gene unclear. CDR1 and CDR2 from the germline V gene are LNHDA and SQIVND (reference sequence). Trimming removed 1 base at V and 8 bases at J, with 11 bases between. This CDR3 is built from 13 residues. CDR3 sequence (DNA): TGTGCCAGTAGTATAGGAAATGGCAGGGAAGCTTTCTTT. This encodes CASSIGNGREAFF.

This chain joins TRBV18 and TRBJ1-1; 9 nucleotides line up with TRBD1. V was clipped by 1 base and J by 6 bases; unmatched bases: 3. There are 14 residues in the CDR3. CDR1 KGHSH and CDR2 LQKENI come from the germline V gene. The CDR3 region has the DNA TGTGCCAGCTCACCACTACAGGGGGCCGCTGAAGCTTTCTTT. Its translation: CASSPLQGAAEAFF.

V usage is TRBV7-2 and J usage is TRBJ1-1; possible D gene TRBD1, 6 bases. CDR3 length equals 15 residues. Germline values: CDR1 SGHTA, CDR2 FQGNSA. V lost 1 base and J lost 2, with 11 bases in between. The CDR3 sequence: CASSLGRGLNTEAFF. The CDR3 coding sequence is TGTGCCAGCAGCTTAGGCAGGGGCCTTAACACTGAAGCTTTCTTT.

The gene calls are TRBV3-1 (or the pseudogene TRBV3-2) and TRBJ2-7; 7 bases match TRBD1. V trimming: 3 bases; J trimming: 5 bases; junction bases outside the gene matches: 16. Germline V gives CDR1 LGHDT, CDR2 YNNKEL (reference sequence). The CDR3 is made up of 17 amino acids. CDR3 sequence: CASSHLKEDRRPHEQYF. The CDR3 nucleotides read TGTGCCAGCAGCCATTTAAAGGAGGACAGGAGGCCTCACGAGCAGTACTTC.

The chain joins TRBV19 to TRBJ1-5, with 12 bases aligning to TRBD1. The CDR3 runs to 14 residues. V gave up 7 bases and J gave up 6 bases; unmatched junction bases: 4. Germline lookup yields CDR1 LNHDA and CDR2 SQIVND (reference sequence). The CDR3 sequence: CASNRDRGLQPQHF. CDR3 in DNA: TGTGCCAGTAACCGGGACAGGGGGCTTCAGCCCCAGCATTTT. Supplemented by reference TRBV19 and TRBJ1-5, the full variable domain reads DGGITQSPKYLFRKEGQNVTLSCEQNLNHDAMYWYRQDPGQGLRLIYYSQIVNDFQKGDIAEGYSVSREKKESFPLTVTSAQKNPTAFYLCASNRDRGLQPQHFGDGTRLSIL.

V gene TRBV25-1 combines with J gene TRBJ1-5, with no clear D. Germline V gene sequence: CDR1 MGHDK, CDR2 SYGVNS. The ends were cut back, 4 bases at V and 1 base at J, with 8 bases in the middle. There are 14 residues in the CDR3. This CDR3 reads CASSVQISNQPQHF. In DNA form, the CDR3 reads TGTGCCAGCAGTGTACAGATCAGCAATCAGCCCCAGCATTTT.

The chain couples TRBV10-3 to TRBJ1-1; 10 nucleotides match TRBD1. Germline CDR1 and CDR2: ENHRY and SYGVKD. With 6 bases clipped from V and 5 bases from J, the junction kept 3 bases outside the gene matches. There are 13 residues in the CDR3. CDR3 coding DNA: TGTGCCATCAGGGGGACAGGGGAAACTGAAGCTTTCTTT. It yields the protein CAIRGTGETEAFF.

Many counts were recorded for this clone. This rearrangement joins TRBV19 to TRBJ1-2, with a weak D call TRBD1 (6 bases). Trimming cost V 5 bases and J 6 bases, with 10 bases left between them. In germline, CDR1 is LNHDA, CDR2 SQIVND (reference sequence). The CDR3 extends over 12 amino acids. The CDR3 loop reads CASSFRQDGYTF. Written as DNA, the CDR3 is TGTGCCAGTAGTTTTCGACAGGATGGCTACACCTTC.

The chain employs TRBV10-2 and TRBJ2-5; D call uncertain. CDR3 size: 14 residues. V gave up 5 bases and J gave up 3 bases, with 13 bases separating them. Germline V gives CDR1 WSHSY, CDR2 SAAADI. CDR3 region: CASSQSNREETQYF. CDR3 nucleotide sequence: TGCGCCAGCAGTCAATCTAACCGCGAAGAGACCCAGTACTTC.

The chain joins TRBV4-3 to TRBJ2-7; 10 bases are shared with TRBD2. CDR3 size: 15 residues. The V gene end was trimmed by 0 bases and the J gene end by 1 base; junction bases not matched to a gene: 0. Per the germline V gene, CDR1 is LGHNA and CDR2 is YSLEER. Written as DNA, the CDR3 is TGCGCCAGCAGCCAAGAACTAGCGGGGTCCTACGAGCAGTACTTC. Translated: CASSQELAGSYEQYF.

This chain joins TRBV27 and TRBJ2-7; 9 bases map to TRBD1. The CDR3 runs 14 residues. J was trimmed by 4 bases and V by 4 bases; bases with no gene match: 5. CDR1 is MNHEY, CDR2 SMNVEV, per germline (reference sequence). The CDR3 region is CASSSAGTGYEQYF. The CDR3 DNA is TGTGCCAGCAGTTCCGCCGGGACAGGGTACGAGCAGTACTTC.

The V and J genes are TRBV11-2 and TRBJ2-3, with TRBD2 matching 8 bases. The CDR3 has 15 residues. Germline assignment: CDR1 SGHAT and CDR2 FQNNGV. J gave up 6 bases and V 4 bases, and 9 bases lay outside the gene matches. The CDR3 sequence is CASSSLSGGRDTQYF. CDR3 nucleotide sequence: TGTGCCAGCAGCTCCTTAAGCGGGGGCAGGGATACGCAGTATTTT.

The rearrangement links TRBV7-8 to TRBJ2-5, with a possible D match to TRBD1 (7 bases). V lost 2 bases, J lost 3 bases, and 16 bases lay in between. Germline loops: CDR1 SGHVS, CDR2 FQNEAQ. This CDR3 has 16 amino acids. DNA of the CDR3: TGTGCCAGCAGCTTATGGGGGGACAGAGAGGAAGAGACCCAGTACTTC. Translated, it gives CASSLWGDREEETQYF.

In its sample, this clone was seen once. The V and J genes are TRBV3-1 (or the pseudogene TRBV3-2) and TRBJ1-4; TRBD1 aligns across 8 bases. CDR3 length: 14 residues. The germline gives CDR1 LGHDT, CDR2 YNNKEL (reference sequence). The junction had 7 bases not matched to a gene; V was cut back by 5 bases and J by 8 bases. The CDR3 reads CASSFDRGREKLFF. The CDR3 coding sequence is TGTGCCAGCAGCTTCGACAGGGGCAGGGAAAAACTGTTTTTT.

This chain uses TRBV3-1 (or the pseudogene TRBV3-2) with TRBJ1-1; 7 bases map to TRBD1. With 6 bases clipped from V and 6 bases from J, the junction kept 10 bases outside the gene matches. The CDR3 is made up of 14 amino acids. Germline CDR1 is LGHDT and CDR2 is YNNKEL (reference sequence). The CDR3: CASSRTGANSEAFF. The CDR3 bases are TGTGCCAGCAGTAGAACAGGGGCAAATTCTGAAGCTTTCTTT.

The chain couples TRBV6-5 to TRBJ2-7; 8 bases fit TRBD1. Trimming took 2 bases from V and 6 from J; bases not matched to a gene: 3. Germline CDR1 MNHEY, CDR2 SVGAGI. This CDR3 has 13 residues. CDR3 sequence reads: CASSYPGTGEQYF. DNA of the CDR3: TGTGCCAGCAGTTACCCCGGGACAGGCGAGCAGTACTTC.

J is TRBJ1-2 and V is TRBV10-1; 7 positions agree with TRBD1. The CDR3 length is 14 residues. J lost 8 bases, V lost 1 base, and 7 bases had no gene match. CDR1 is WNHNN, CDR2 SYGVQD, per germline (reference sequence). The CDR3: CASSEYRDSSGYTF. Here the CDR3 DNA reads TGCGCCAGCAGTGAGTACCGGGACAGCTCCGGCTACACCTTC.

The CDR3 loop reads CASSPQGAGTNEKLFF. CDR3 in DNA: TGCGCCAGCAGCCCCCAGGGGGCCGGCACTAATGAAAAACTGTTTTTT. The chain carries TRBV4-1 and TRBJ1-4; TRBD1 aligns across 8 bases. CDR3 size: 16 residues. J was trimmed by 2 bases and V by 4 bases; bases with no gene match: 6. Looked up from germline, CDR1 is MGHRA and CDR2 is YSYEKL.

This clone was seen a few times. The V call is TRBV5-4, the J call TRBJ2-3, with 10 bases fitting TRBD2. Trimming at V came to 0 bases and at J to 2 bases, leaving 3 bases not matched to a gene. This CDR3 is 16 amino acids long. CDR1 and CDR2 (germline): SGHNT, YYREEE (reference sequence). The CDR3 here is CASSLDLAGATDTQYF. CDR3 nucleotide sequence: TGTGCCAGCAGCTTGGACCTAGCGGGGGCCACAGATACGCAGTATTTT.